This T cell receptor beta chain was profiled in a study of blood T cell repertoires in COVID-19. Libraries were prepared by immunoSEQ multiplex PCR; TCRdb keeps only in-frame clonotypes and omits some of them. The repertoire holds some 400,000 clones, 85% to 90% seen once, with 1.5% to 2% in the top ten. Trimming took 2 bases from V and 3 from J; bases not matched to a gene: 12. CDR3 length: 17 amino acids. Looked up from germline, CDR1 is MDHEN and CDR2 is SYDVKM. Sequenced sample: PBMCs or T cells enriched from blood (not recorded which). This chain connects TRBV28 to TRBJ1-1; 7 positions agree with TRBD1. This receptor was identified in a woman aged 30 to 39 who had recovered from COVID-19. The CDR3 sequence: CASSLELPTGMDTEAFF. CDR3 coding DNA: TGTGCCAGCAGTTTAGAGTTACCGACAGGGATGGACACTGAAGCTTTCTTT.